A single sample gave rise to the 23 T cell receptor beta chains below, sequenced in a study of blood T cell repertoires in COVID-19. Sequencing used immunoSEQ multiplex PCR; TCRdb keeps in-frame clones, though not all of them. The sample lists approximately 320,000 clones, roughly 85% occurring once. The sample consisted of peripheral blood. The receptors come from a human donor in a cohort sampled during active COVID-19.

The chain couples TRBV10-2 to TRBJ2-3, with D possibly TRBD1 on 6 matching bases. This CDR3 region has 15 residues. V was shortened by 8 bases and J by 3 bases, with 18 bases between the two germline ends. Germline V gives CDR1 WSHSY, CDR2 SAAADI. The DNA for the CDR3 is TGCGCCAGCTCTGAGACAGGAGGTTTTACAGATACGCAGTATTTT. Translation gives CASSETGGFTDTQYF.

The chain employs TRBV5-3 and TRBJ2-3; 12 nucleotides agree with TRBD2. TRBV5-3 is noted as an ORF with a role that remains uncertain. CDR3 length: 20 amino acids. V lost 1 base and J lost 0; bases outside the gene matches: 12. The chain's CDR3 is CARSLYSETSGGGSTDTQYF. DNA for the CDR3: TGTGCCAGAAGCTTGTACTCAGAGACTAGCGGGGGAGGCAGCACAGATACGCAGTATTTT.

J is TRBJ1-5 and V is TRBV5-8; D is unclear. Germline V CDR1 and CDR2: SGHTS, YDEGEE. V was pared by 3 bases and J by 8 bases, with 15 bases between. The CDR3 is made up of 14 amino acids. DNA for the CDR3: TGTGCCAGCAGCTCCTACAGTTACTGGGAGCCCCAGCATTTT. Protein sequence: CASSSYSYWEPQHF.

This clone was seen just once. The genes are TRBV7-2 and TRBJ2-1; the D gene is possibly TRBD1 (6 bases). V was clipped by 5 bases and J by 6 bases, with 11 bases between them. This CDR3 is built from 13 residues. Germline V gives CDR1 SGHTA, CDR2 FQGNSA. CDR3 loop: CASSLGTLNEQFF. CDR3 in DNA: TGTGCCAGCAGCCTAGGGACACTCAATGAGCAGTTCTTC.

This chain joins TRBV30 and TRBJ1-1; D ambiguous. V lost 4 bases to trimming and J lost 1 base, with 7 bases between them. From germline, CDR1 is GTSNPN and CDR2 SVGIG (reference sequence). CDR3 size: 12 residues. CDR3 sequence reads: CAWIGRNTEAFF. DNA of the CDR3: TGTGCCTGGATAGGGAGGAACACTGAAGCTTTCTTT.

The CDR3 reads CASSLGPRDADTQYF. The CDR3 region has the DNA TGTGCCAGCAGCCTCGGACCCAGGGATGCAGATACGCAGTATTTT. The V call is TRBV3-1 (or the pseudogene TRBV3-2), the J call TRBJ2-3, with D tentatively TRBD1 (5 bases). Trimming removed 4 bases at V and 4 bases at J, with 15 bases between. In germline, CDR1 is LGHDT, CDR2 YNNKEL (reference sequence). This CDR3 region has 15 residues.

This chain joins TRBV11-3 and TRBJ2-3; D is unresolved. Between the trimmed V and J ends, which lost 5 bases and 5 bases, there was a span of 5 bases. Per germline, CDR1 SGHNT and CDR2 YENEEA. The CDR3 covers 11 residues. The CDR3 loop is CASSPGDTQYF. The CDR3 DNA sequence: TGTGCCAGCAGCCCGGGAGATACGCAGTATTTT.

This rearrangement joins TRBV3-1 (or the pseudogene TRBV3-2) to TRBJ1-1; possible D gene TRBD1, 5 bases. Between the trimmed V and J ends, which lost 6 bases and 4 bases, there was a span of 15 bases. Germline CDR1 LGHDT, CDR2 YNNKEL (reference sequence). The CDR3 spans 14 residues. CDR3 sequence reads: CASRHTGRSTEAFF. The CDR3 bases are TGTGCCAGCAGACATACAGGACGGTCCACTGAAGCTTTCTTT.

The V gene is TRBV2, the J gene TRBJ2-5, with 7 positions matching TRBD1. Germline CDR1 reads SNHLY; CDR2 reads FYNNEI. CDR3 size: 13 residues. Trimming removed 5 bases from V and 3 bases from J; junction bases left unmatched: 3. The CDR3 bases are TGTGCCAGCAGTCCCGGACAGGAAGAGACCCAGTACTTC. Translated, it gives CASSPGQEETQYF.

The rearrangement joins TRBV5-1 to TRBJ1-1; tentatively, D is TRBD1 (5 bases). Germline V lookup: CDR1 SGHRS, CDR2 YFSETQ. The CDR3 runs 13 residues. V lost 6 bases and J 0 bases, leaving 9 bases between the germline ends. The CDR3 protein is CASNRGLNTEAFF. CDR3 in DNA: TGCGCCAGCAATAGGGGATTGAACACTGAAGCTTTCTTT.

The CDR3 region is CASSGKTGNAETQYF. The CDR3 coding sequence is TGTGCCAGCAGTGGTAAGACAGGGAACGCGGAGACCCAGTACTTC. This rearrangement joins TRBV25-1 to TRBJ2-5; TRBD1 matches 7 bases. The CDR3 runs 15 residues. V lost 4 bases, J lost 5 bases, and 10 bases stayed unmatched. In germline, CDR1 is MGHDK, CDR2 SYGVNS.

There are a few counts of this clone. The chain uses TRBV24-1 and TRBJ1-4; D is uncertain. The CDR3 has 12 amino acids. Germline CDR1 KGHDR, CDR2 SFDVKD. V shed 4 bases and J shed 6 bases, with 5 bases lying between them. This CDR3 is CATSDVDEKLFF. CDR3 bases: TGTGCCACCAGTGACGTAGATGAAAAACTGTTTTTT.

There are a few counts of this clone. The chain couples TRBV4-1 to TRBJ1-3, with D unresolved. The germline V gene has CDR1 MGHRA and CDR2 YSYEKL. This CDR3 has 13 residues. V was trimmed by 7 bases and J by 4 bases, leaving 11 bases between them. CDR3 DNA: TGCGCCAGCACCCCCCCCGGGGGAAACACCATATATTTT. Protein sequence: CASTPPGGNTIYF.

The CDR3 is CASSHGQGDQPQHF. The CDR3 coding sequence is TGTGCCAGCAGTCACGGACAGGGAGATCAGCCCCAGCATTTT. The V and J genes are TRBV6-5 and TRBJ1-5, with TRBD1 identical over 8 bases. Trimming at V came to 5 bases and at J to 5 bases, leaving 5 bases not matched to a gene. The CDR3 is made up of 14 amino acids. Germline loops: CDR1 MNHEY, CDR2 SVGAGI.

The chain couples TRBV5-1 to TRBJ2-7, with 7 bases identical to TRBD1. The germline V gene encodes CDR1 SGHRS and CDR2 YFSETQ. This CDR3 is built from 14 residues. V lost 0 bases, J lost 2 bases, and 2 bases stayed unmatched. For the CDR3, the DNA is TGCGCCAGCAGCTTGGTGGGACAGACCTACGAGCAGTACTTC. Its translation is CASSLVGQTYEQYF.

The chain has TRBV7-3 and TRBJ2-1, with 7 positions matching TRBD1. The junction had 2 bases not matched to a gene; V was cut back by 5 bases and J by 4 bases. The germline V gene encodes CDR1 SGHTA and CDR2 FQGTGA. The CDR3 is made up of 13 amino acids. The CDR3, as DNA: TGTGCCAGCAGCCGGGGACAGTACAATGAGCAGTTCTTC. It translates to CASSRGQYNEQFF.

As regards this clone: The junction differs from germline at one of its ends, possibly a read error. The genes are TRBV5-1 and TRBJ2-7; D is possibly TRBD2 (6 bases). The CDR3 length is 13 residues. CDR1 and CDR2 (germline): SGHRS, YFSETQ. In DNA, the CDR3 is TGCGCCAGCAGCTTGGAGGGTGAGGGCCGGGGGATTTTC. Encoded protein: CASSLEGEGRGIF.

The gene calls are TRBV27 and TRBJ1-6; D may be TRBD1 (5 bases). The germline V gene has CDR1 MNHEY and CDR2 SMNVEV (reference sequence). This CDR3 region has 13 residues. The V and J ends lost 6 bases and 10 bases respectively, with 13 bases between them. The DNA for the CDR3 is TGTGCCAGCAGAGTCGACAGAGGATCACCCCTCCACTTT. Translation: CASRVDRGSPLHF.

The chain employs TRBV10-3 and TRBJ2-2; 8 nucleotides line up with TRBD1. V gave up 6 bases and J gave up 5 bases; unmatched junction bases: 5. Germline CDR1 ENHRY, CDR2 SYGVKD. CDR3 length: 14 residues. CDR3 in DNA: TGTGCCATCAGACAGACAGGGGAAACCGGGGAGCTGTTTTTT. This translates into CAIRQTGETGELFF.

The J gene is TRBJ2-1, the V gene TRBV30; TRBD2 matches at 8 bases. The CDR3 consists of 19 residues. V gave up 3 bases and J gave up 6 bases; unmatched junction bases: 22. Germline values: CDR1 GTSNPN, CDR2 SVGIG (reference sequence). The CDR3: CAWSDTRQSLVLAGNEQFF. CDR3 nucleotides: TGTGCCTGGAGCGATACAAGACAGTCCCTAGTCCTAGCGGGCAATGAGCAGTTCTTC.

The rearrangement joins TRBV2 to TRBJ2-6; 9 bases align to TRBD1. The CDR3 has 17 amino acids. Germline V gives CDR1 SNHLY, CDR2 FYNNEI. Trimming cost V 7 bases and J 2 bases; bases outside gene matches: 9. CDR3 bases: TGTGCCAGCACTCGGACAGGGGCGTGGACTGGGGCCAACGTCCTGACTTTC. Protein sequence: CASTRTGAWTGANVLTF.

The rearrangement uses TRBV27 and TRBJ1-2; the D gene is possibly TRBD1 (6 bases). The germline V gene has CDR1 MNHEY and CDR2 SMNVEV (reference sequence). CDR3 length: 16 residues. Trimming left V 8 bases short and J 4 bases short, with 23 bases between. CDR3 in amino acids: CASLPAGTTYSYGYTF. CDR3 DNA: TGTGCCAGCCTACCGGCCGGGACAACCTACTCCTATGGCTACACCTTC.

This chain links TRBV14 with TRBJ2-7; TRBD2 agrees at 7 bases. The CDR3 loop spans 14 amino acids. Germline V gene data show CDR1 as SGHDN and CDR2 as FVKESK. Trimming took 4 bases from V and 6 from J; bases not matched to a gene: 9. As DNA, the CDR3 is TGTGCCAGCAGCCTAATAACGGGGGGTGGCGAGCAGTACTTC. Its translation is CASSLITGGGEQYF.